The TCR beta chain under discussion was sequenced for a study of immune evolution from preneoplasia to lung adenocarcinoma. Study summary: HLA loss of heterozygosity: under 7.5% AIS, about 15% MIA, around 35% ADC, none AAH.

The CDR3 runs 11 residues. Losses at the gene ends were 4 bases for V and 11 bases for J; bases not matched to a gene: 2. In germline, CDR1 is MDHEN, CDR2 SYDVKM. The repertoire was sequenced with immunoSEQ multiplex PCR; TCRdb's copy has only in-frame clones and lacks some. The sample lists 6,000 to 7,500 clones, just under 80% occurring once. Sequencing input: FFPE minimally invasive lung adenocarcinoma tissue. The V gene is TRBV28, the J gene TRBJ2-3; 8 nucleotides align to TRBD1. This clonotype was obtained from a person aged 50-70 years with lung adenocarcinoma. Here the CDR3 DNA reads TGTGCCAGCAGTTGGGGGACAGGGCAGTATTTT. Translated, it gives CASSWGTGQYF.